Shown below are 25 T cell receptor beta chains from a single sample sequenced in a study of blood T cell repertoires in COVID-19. The data were produced by immunoSEQ multiplex PCR, yet TCRdb's version contains in-frame clones alone and is incomplete. In the table there are under 130,000 clones, about 85% of which are singletons. Sequences were obtained from peripheral blood. All receptors come from a man aged 45-60 years with acute or convalescent COVID-19.

The rearrangement links TRBV5-4 to TRBJ2-1; 7 bases map to TRBD2. The junction had 5 bases not matched to a gene; V was cut back by 0 bases and J by 5 bases. Per the germline V gene, CDR1 is SGHNT and CDR2 is YYREEE (reference sequence). This CDR3 is 15 amino acids long. CDR3 sequence reads: CASSLAGGSNNEQFF. The CDR3 DNA reads TGTGCCAGCAGCTTGGCCGGCGGGAGTAACAATGAGCAGTTCTTC.

This chain connects TRBV25-1 to TRBJ2-3; 8 nucleotides match TRBD1. Losses at the gene ends were 6 bases for V and 4 bases for J; bases not matched to a gene: 3. This CDR3 spans 13 amino acids. Germline V gene lookup returns CDR1 MGHDK and CDR2 SYGVNS. In DNA form, the CDR3 reads TGTGCCAGCAGGCAGGGGGCCGCAGATACGCAGTATTTT. This gives the protein CASRQGAADTQYF.

The chain links TRBV11-3 to TRBJ2-2; TRBD1 is a possible D gene (5 bases). The CDR3 runs 12 residues. Trimming left V 9 bases short and J 6 bases short, with 11 bases between. Germline CDR1 reads SGHNT; CDR2 reads YENEEA. CDR3 residues: CASRGVSGELFF. In nucleotides, the CDR3 is TGTGCCAGTAGGGGCGTTTCCGGGGAGCTGTTTTTT.

This clone has only a few counts. CDR3 bases: TGTGCCAGCAGCCTCGACAGGGAAAACATTCAGTACTTC. Translated: CASSLDRENIQYF. The V call is TRBV4-2, the J call TRBJ2-4, with TRBD1 identical over 7 bases. In germline, CDR1 is LGHNA, CDR2 YNFKEQ. J lost 5 bases, V lost 4 bases, and 2 bases had no gene match. CDR3 size: 13 residues.

The J gene is TRBJ2-7, the V gene TRBV13, with 11 bases lining up with TRBD1. V lost 4 bases to trimming and J lost 2 bases; unmatched junction nucleotides: 7. Germline V gene sequence: CDR1 PRHDT, CDR2 FYEKMQ (reference sequence). This CDR3 region has 16 residues. CDR3 sequence: CASSSTGTGGPYEQYF. The CDR3 DNA is TGTGCCAGCAGCTCAACTGGGACAGGGGGGCCCTACGAGCAGTACTTC.

V is TRBV11-2 and J is TRBJ2-3, with TRBD2 matching 9 bases. Germline trimming cut 5 bases from V and 7 bases from J; bases unmatched to any gene: 10. The germline CDR1 and CDR2 sequences are SGHAT and FQNNGV. The CDR3 is made up of 15 amino acids. The CDR3 sequence: CASSGTSGRENTQYF. Here the CDR3 DNA reads TGTGCCAGCAGCGGAACTAGCGGGCGAGAAAATACGCAGTATTTT.

The rearrangement uses TRBV5-1 and TRBJ1-2; D is possibly TRBD1 (5 bases). With 4 bases removed from V and 3 bases from J, the gap between germline ends came to 10 bases. The CDR3 contains 13 residues. Germline loops: CDR1 SGHRS, CDR2 YFSETQ. The CDR3: CASSRGGDYGYTF. CDR3 nucleotide sequence: TGCGCCAGCAGCCGGGGGGGAGACTATGGCTACACCTTC.

J is TRBJ2-5 and V is TRBV5-1, with 8 bases that match TRBD1. The CDR3 covers 14 residues. Germline CDR1 is SGHRS and CDR2 is YFSETQ. V lost 5 bases and J lost 3; bases outside the gene matches: 6. CDR3 sequence reads: CASSSGTGKETQYF. CDR3 nucleotides: TGCGCCAGCAGTTCCGGGACAGGCAAAGAGACCCAGTACTTC.

The J gene is TRBJ1-1, the V gene TRBV11-1; D gene unclear. The CDR3 spans 12 residues. Germline CDR1 and CDR2: SGHAT and FQDESV (reference sequence). Trimming took off 2 bases at V and 1 base at J, with 2 bases between the two ends. CDR3 coding DNA: TGTGCCAGCAGCTTACAGAACACTGAAGCTTTCTTT. Translating it yields CASSLQNTEAFF.

The V gene is TRBV5-6, the J gene TRBJ1-4; D remains ambiguous. CDR3 size: 15 residues. Trimming stripped 0 bases from V and 8 bases from J, with 14 bases between. The germline CDR1 and CDR2 sequences are SGHDT and YYEEEE. This CDR3 is CASSLVPSGEEKLFF. The CDR3 DNA reads TGTGCCAGCAGCTTGGTTCCCAGCGGAGAGGAAAAACTGTTTTTT. The complete variable domain, with remaining parts taken from reference TRBV5-6 and TRBJ1-4, reads DAGVTQSPTHLIKTRGQQVTLRCSPKSGHDTVSWYQQALGQGPQFIFQYYEEEERQRGNFPDRFSGHQFPNYSSELNVNALLLGDSALYLCASSLVPSGEEKLFFGSGTQLSVL.

This clone was seen a single time. The chain uses TRBV11-2 and TRBJ2-1, with D perhaps TRBD1 (6 bases). Looked up from germline, CDR1 is SGHAT and CDR2 is FQNNGV. The CDR3 extends over 16 amino acids. V lost 5 bases to trimming and J lost 0 bases, with 14 bases between them. CDR3 loop: CASSTRVGGSYNEQFF. CDR3 nucleotides: TGTGCCAGCAGCACACGAGTAGGGGGCTCCTACAATGAGCAGTTCTTC.

This chain connects TRBV3-1 (or the pseudogene TRBV3-2) to TRBJ2-1, with TRBD2 matching 7 bases. Germline CDR1 LGHDT, CDR2 YNNKEL (reference sequence). V was pared by 2 bases and J by 14 bases, with 9 bases of the junction left unmatched. This CDR3 spans 13 amino acids. CDR3 DNA: TGTGCCAGCAGCCAAAACAGCGGGATGTGGGAGTTCTTC. This encodes CASSQNSGMWEFF.

The chain uses TRBV19 and TRBJ1-3; D gene ambiguous. Trimming cost V 5 bases and J 0 bases, with 14 bases left between them. The length of the CDR3 is 16 residues. Germline CDR1 and CDR2: LNHDA and SQIVND (reference sequence). Here the CDR3 DNA reads TGTGCCAGTAGTTTGCGGGCCAGAAACTCTGGAAACACCATATATTTT. Translating gives CASSLRARNSGNTIYF.

V gene TRBV25-1 combines with J gene TRBJ2-4, with a weak D call TRBD1 (6 bases). This CDR3 contains 14 residues. The V gene lost 3 bases and the J gene lost 10 bases, with 16 bases spanning the gap. Germline V CDR1 and CDR2: MGHDK, SYGVNS. The CDR3 spells CASSDMTGNEIQYF. CDR3 DNA: TGTGCCAGCAGTGATATGACAGGCAACGAAATTCAGTACTTC.

This sequence joins TRBV19 and TRBJ1-2; the D is unclear. CDR1 LNHDA and CDR2 SQIVND come from the germline V gene (reference sequence). There are 16 residues in the CDR3. V lost 6 bases to trimming and J lost 3 bases, with 20 bases between them. The CDR3 region is CASSTLSMMNYYGYTF. The CDR3 DNA follows: TGTGCCAGTAGCACCCTGAGCATGATGAACTACTATGGCTACACCTTC. The full variable domain, completed using reference TRBV19 and TRBJ1-2, is DGGITQSPKYLFRKEGQNVTLSCEQNLNHDAMYWYRQDPGQGLRLIYYSQIVNDFQKGDIAEGYSVSREKKESFPLTVTSAQKNPTAFYLCASSTLSMMNYYGYTFGSGTRLTVV.

This clone was found a few times. V is TRBV7-3 and J is TRBJ1-2; 10 nucleotides agree with TRBD1. The CDR3 has 13 residues. Trimming removed 0 bases from V and 10 bases from J; junction bases left unmatched: 2. CDR1 is SGHTA and CDR2 is FQGTGA in the germline V gene. The CDR3, as DNA: TGTGCCAGCAGCTTAACGGGGACAGGGGTCTACACCTTC. Encoded protein: CASSLTGTGVYTF.

This clone was seen only a few times. The chain employs TRBV5-5 and TRBJ1-1; D ambiguous. Germline CDR1 SGHKS, CDR2 YYEKEE (reference sequence). Trimming took off 0 bases at V and 4 bases at J, with 16 bases between the two ends. This CDR3 region has 16 residues. The CDR3 region is CASSLEVRAFGTEAFF. CDR3 nucleotide sequence: TGTGCCAGCAGCTTGGAAGTACGCGCATTCGGCACTGAAGCTTTCTTT.

The chain combines TRBV19 with TRBJ2-2; 9 bases line up with TRBD1. CDR3 length: 14 residues. J was trimmed by 7 bases and V by 5 bases; bases with no gene match: 5. CDR1 and CDR2 from the germline V gene are LNHDA and SQIVND (reference sequence). In DNA, the CDR3 is TGTGCCAGTAGTTTCGGACAGGGGATCGGGGAGCTGTTTTTT. Its translation: CASSFGQGIGELFF.

V and J are TRBV11-2 and TRBJ2-2, with D maybe TRBD2 (6 bases). V lost 11 bases, J lost 2 bases, and 9 bases lay in between. Germline CDR1 SGHAT, CDR2 FQNNGV. The CDR3 length is 12 residues. The CDR3, as DNA: TGTGCCGGGACTGCCAACACCGGGGAGCTGTTTTTT. Protein product: CAGTANTGELFF.

J is TRBJ2-7 and V is TRBV7-2, with TRBD2 matching 8 bases. This CDR3 comprises 15 residues. J lost 3 bases, V lost 1 base, and 5 bases had no gene match. Germline V lookup: CDR1 SGHTA, CDR2 FQGNSA. The CDR3 coding sequence is TGTGCCAGCAGCTTAGGGGGGGCGGGGGGCTACGAGCAGTACTTC. Translation: CASSLGGAGGYEQYF.

The sample holds a few counts of this clone. This chain links TRBV7-9 with TRBJ1-4, with D possibly matching TRBD1 (5 bases). CDR1 and CDR2 from the germline V gene are SEHNR and FQNEAQ (reference sequence). The CDR3 totals 14 residues. V was clipped by 6 bases and J by 2 bases, with 10 bases between them. In nucleotides, the CDR3 is TGTGCCAGCAGATCGGGGGGGACTAATGAAAAACTGTTTTTT. Translation gives CASRSGGTNEKLFF.

The chain carries TRBV6-6 and TRBJ2-2; D remains ambiguous. Germline loops: CDR1 MNHNY, CDR2 SVGAGI (reference sequence). The CDR3 spans 13 residues. V dropped 5 bases and J dropped 4 bases, with 8 bases sitting between them. CDR3 in DNA: TGTGCCAGCAGTCACGACACCACCGGGGAGCTGTTTTTT. It yields the protein CASSHDTTGELFF.

J is TRBJ1-2 and V is TRBV19; tentatively, D is TRBD1 (6 bases). The CDR3 runs to 14 residues. V gave up 5 bases and J gave up 4 bases, with 14 bases separating them. The germline V gene has CDR1 LNHDA and CDR2 SQIVND (reference sequence). The CDR3 coding sequence is TGTGCCAGTAGTTCAACCGCAGGGGCCTATGGCTACACCTTC. The encoded protein is CASSSTAGAYGYTF.

The J gene is TRBJ1-5, the V gene TRBV11-2; no clear D gene. Germline V CDR1 and CDR2: SGHAT, FQNNGV. The CDR3 extends over 13 amino acids. Trimming removed 5 bases from V and 9 bases from J, with 14 bases in between. CDR3 amino acids: CASSAEDDRPQHF. The CDR3 DNA follows: TGTGCCAGCAGCGCCGAGGATGATCGGCCCCAGCATTTT.

This clone was recorded a few times. This chain links TRBV3-1 (or the pseudogene TRBV3-2) with TRBJ2-1; 7 bases align to TRBD2. CDR1 and CDR2 from the germline V gene are LGHDT and YNNKEL (reference sequence). Trimming cost V 2 bases and J 5 bases; bases outside gene matches: 6. The CDR3 is made up of 15 amino acids. The CDR3 loop reads CASSQWLAEHNEQFF. CDR3 sequence (DNA): TGTGCCAGCAGCCAATGGCTAGCGGAACACAATGAGCAGTTCTTC.